This TCR beta chain was profiled in a study of T cells in Graves' hyperthyroidism and ophthalmopathy. Study-level points and caveats: From stable hyperthyroidism, ophthalmopathy was set apart by a 13 V-J model. Model-based prediction identified ophthalmopathy a median roughly 6.1 months prior to its onset.

This clonotype has at least ten counts. As yet, its antigen is unknown. The CDR3 totals 15 residues. V was shortened by 3 bases and J by 4 bases, with 17 bases between the two germline ends. Germline-derived CDR1 and CDR2 are GTSNPN and SVGIG (reference sequence). Researchers amplified the TCR beta CDR3 regions from RNA transcripts. The TCR CDR3 first-round RT-PCR relied on the HTBI primer set. TCRdb re-analysed the multiplex PCR reads in MiXCR, keeping a single row per CDR3 protein. The sample consists of 600,000 or so distinct CDR3 sequences, 15% to 20% of them appearing once. The receptor was isolated from a woman in her 30s with Graves' hyperthyroidism. V gene TRBV30 combines with J gene TRBJ2-3; possible D gene TRBD2, 6 bases. The sequenced sample consisted of blood. Here the CDR3 DNA reads TGTGCCTGGAGCCCGGGCGTCGGGAGCGCAGATACGCAGTATTTT. Residues: CAWSPGVGSADTQYF.